This TCR beta chain was sequenced for a study of OX40 agonist ivuxolimab in advanced cancers. Study in general: Intravenous ivuxolimab was administered to patients every 2 weeks at 0.01 to 10 mg/kg.

The V gene's germline CDR1 is MDHEN and CDR2 SYDVKM. The length of the CDR3 is 13 residues. Deletions cut 8 bases from V and 4 bases from J, with 15 bases between. Study outcomes and limitations: At 0.1 to 3.0 mg/kg and by week 6, CD4+ and CD8+ T cells in the blood had expanded clonally. No determination was made of the antigen specificity of the expanded peripheral T cells. On average, a greater number of expanded clones characterised CD8+ T cells relative to CD4+.

TCRdb's copy holds only in-frame clones and misses some; the assay was immunoSEQ multiplex PCR. The sample shows approximately 15,000 clones, 86% of them seen only once. As regards this clone: Its specificity is not known.

The source material was CD4+ or CD8+ T cells sorted from blood, sampled in a trial of the OX40 agonist ivuxolimab. The chain joins TRBV28 to TRBJ2-7, with D perhaps TRBD2 (5 bases). The clonotype originates from an adult with an advanced solid tumor such as melanoma, head and neck, liver or kidney cancer. The CDR3: CASCSGSVYEQYF. CDR3 sequence (DNA): TGTGCCAGCTGTAGTGGGAGCGTATACGAGCAGTACTTC. The entire variable domain, with the rest obtained from reference TRBV28 and TRBJ2-7, is as follows: DVKVTQSSRYLVKRTGEKVFLECVQDMDHENMFWYRQDPGLGLRLIYFSYDVKMKEKGDIPEGYSVSREKKERFSLILESASTNQTSMYLCASCSGSVYEQYFGPGTRLTVT.